Below, 14 T cell receptor beta chains from the same sample are listed, as sequenced in a study of blood T cell repertoires in COVID-19. Assay used: immunoSEQ multiplex PCR; TCRdb lists only in-frame clones, some missing. The sample consists of 50,000 or so clones, 90% of them appearing once. Source material: peripheral blood. The source is a woman of 80 years or more with acute or convalescent COVID-19.

V gene TRBV27 combines with J gene TRBJ2-7; 7 bases map to TRBD2. The CDR3 spans 15 residues. The J segment lost 4 bases and the V segment lost 7 bases, leaving 13 bases of the junction unmatched. Germline values: CDR1 MNHEY, CDR2 SMNVEV (reference sequence). DNA for the CDR3: TGTGCCAGCACCCCGAGGGGAGGGGTCCAGTACGAGCAGTACTTC. Its translation is CASTPRGGVQYEQYF.

The chain has TRBV5-5 and TRBJ1-3; D remains ambiguous. Germline-derived CDR1 and CDR2 are SGHKS and YYEKEE (reference sequence). The CDR3 is made up of 13 amino acids. V lost 6 bases to trimming and J lost 7 bases, with 14 bases between them. The CDR3 sequence: CASMSPLGNTIYF. The DNA for the CDR3 is TGTGCCAGCATGTCGCCGCTTGGCAACACCATATATTTT.

The chain links TRBV29-1 to TRBJ2-1; D is perhaps TRBD2 (6 bases). Germline CDR1 is SQVTM and CDR2 is ANQGSEA. The V gene lost 5 bases and the J gene lost 6 bases, with 11 bases spanning the gap. The CDR3 extends over 12 amino acids. The CDR3 sequence: CSVLAGLNEQFF. CDR3 coding DNA: TGCAGCGTTTTGGCGGGACTCAATGAGCAGTTCTTC.

This chain links TRBV7-3 with TRBJ2-3, with 8 bases aligning to TRBD2. Germline lookup yields CDR1 SGHTA and CDR2 FQGTGA. V was pared by 4 bases and J by 0 bases, with 0 bases of the junction left unmatched. The CDR3 runs 14 residues. Here the CDR3 DNA reads TGTGCCAGCAGCTGGACTAGCAGCACAGATACGCAGTATTTT. This sequence encodes CASSWTSSTDTQYF.

The chain is built from TRBV5-5 and TRBJ2-7; 7 bases line up with TRBD1. Germline trimming cut 4 bases from V and 2 bases from J; bases unmatched to any gene: 9. The CDR3 is made up of 15 amino acids. Germline V CDR1 and CDR2: SGHKS, YYEKEE (reference sequence). The CDR3, as DNA: TGTGCCAGCAGCCCTGCCGGGGACAGCCCCTACGAGCAGTACTTC. Its translation: CASSPAGDSPYEQYF.

This clone was observed once. The chain links TRBV5-1 to TRBJ1-1; 8 nucleotides agree with TRBD1. The germline CDR1 and CDR2 sequences are SGHRS and YFSETQ. The CDR3 runs 16 residues. V trimming: 3 bases; J trimming: 0 bases; junction bases outside the gene matches: 7. The CDR3 here is CASSSRQGKMNTEAFF. CDR3 bases: TGCGCCAGCAGCTCGAGACAGGGGAAGATGAACACTGAAGCTTTCTTT. The variable domain in full, with the rest retrieved from reference TRBV5-1 and TRBJ1-1, is KAGVTQTPRYLIKTRGQQVTLSCSPISGHRSVSWYQQTPGQGLQFLFEYFSETQRNKGNFPGRFSGRQFSNSRSEMNVSTLELGDSALYLCASSSRQGKMNTEAFFGQGTRLTVV.

V gene TRBV4-3 combines with J gene TRBJ1-2, with 11 nucleotides matching TRBD1. This CDR3 has 17 residues. The J segment lost 7 bases and the V segment lost 0 bases, leaving 10 bases of the junction unmatched. Per germline, CDR1 LGHNA and CDR2 YSLEER. CDR3 nucleotides: TGCGCCAGCAGCCAAGATTGGGGCGGACAGGGGGCGCGTGGCTACACCTTC. Amino acid sequence: CASSQDWGGQGARGYTF.

The chain joins TRBV5-6 to TRBJ2-7; 7 nucleotides match TRBD2. There are 14 residues in the CDR3. J was trimmed by 3 bases and V by 5 bases; bases with no gene match: 8. Per germline, CDR1 SGHDT and CDR2 YYEEEE. CDR3 bases: TGTGCCAGCAGTGAAGCGGGATTCAGCTACGAGCAGTACTTC. Protein sequence: CASSEAGFSYEQYF.

The chain combines TRBV19 with TRBJ2-7, with 7 bases lining up with TRBD1. Germline V lookup: CDR1 LNHDA, CDR2 SQIVND (reference sequence). Germline trimming cut 6 bases from V and 0 bases from J; bases unmatched to any gene: 11. The CDR3 contains 16 residues. The CDR3 spells CASSYYIGTASYEQYF. CDR3 nucleotide sequence: TGTGCCAGTAGCTACTACATCGGGACAGCCTCCTACGAGCAGTACTTC.

The chain joins TRBV7-2 to TRBJ2-1, with 7 bases matching TRBD2. This CDR3 region has 14 residues. The J segment lost 8 bases and the V segment lost 0 bases, leaving 4 bases of the junction unmatched. The germline V gene has CDR1 SGHTA and CDR2 FQGNSA. The CDR3 region is CASSLAGGPDEQFF. For the CDR3, the DNA is TGTGCCAGCAGCTTAGCGGGAGGGCCTGATGAGCAGTTCTTC.

This clone has more than one count but fewer than ten. The chain uses TRBV4-3 and TRBJ1-3, with 7 bases that match TRBD1. The CDR3 is 16 amino acids. V shed 0 bases, J shed 4 bases, and the junction held 6 bases outside the gene matches. Germline loops: CDR1 LGHNA, CDR2 YSLEER. CDR3 sequence reads: CASSQDQGEKGNTIYF. The CDR3 DNA reads TGCGCCAGCAGCCAAGACCAGGGGGAGAAAGGAAACACCATATATTTT.

The chain is built from TRBV6-2 or TRBV6-3 and TRBJ2-5, with D hard to call. Per the germline V gene, CDR1 is MNHEY and CDR2 is SVGEGT. Deletions cut 0 bases from V and 7 bases from J, with 12 bases between. CDR3 length: 14 amino acids. The chain's CDR3 is CASSYSRFYGTQYF. DNA for the CDR3: TGTGCCAGCAGTTACTCGAGGTTTTACGGGACCCAGTACTTC.

The chain is built from TRBV24-1 and TRBJ2-1, with 7 bases fitting TRBD2. The CDR3 spans 14 residues. CDR1 is KGHDR and CDR2 is SFDVKD in the germline V gene. V was clipped by 5 bases and J by 6 bases; unmatched bases: 6. This chain's CDR3 is CATSGLAGSNEQFF. The DNA for the CDR3 is TGTGCCACCAGTGGTTTAGCGGGCAGCAATGAGCAGTTCTTC.

This clone came up a few times. Other DNA sequences of this sample code for an identical CDR3. The chain carries TRBV3-1 (or the pseudogene TRBV3-2) and TRBJ2-1; 10 bases line up with TRBD2. The V and J ends lost 1 base and 2 bases, in that order; junction bases with no gene match: 2. The CDR3 has 16 residues. Germline CDR1 LGHDT, CDR2 YNNKEL (reference sequence). The CDR3 DNA sequence: TGTGCCAGCAGCCAAGGAACTAGCGGGGCCTACAATGAGCAGTTCTTC. This codes for CASSQGTSGAYNEQFF.